This entry lists 18 T cell receptor beta chains sequenced from one sample in a study of molecular identifiers for immune sequencing clone quantification. Each CDR3 protein is one row after TCRdb ran MiXCR on the PCR reads. The sample consists of some 580,000 distinct CDR3 sequences, 25% of them appearing once. Sample: naive CD8+ T cells from blood, with Jurkat cell RNA spiked in. Subset given: FACS-sorted CD8+CD4-CCR7+CD45RA+ naive T cells. These TCRs come from a human donor in good health. Some libraries in this study had Jurkat cell RNA spiked in.

At least ten counts were recorded for this clonotype. This sequence joins TRBV4-3 and TRBJ1-5; D is unclear. CDR1 is LGHNA, CDR2 YSLEER, per germline. Between the trimmed V and J ends, which lost 0 bases and 0 bases, there was a span of 6 bases. CDR3 length equals 15 residues. CDR3 amino acids: CASSQDRSSNQPQHF. CDR3 bases: TGCGCCAGCAGCCAAGATAGGAGTAGCAATCAGCCCCAGCATTTT.

With respect to this clonotype: One end of the junction varies from germline; a read error may be responsible. The chain links TRBV9 to TRBJ1-4, with a weak D call TRBD1 (6 bases). This CDR3 is 15 amino acids long. Germline assignment: CDR1 SGDLS and CDR2 YYNGEE. The CDR3, as DNA: TGTGCCAGCAGCGCTGGACAGCAGAAGTACGAAAAACTGGTTTTT. Translated: CASSAGQQKYEKLVF.

This clonotype was counted at least ten times. This chain joins TRBV28 and TRBJ2-3; D possibly corresponds to TRBD2 (5 bases). The CDR3 runs 15 residues. Trimming left V 5 bases short and J 1 base short, with 13 bases between. Per the germline V gene, CDR1 is MDHEN and CDR2 is SYDVKM. The CDR3 spells CASSTGISGTDTQYF. The CDR3 DNA is TGTGCCAGCAGTACCGGGATTTCAGGCACAGATACGCAGTATTTT.

The rearrangement links TRBV3-1 to TRBJ2-7; D perhaps matches TRBD1 (5 bases). Germline values: CDR1 LGHDT, CDR2 YNNKEL (reference sequence). The CDR3 spans 15 residues. V was pared by 0 bases and J by 0 bases, with 9 bases between. The CDR3 region is CASSQDSGHSYEQYF. The CDR3 coding sequence is TGTGCCAGCAGCCAAGATAGTGGACACTCCTACGAGCAGTACTTC.

There are a few counts of this clonotype. The chain couples TRBV4-3 to TRBJ1-2, with 9 bases matching TRBD1. Germline V gene sequence: CDR1 LGHNA, CDR2 YSLEER. V trimming: 7 bases; J trimming: 4 bases; junction bases outside the gene matches: 19. The CDR3 sequence is 18 residues long. The CDR3 loop reads CASTPTRGNRGLSYGYTF. The CDR3 nucleotides are TGCGCCAGCACCCCGACCCGTGGCAACAGGGGGCTGAGCTATGGCTACACCTTC.

This clonotype was counted a few times. The chain uses TRBV15 and TRBJ2-7, with 12 bases identical to TRBD1. The V gene end was trimmed by 0 bases and the J gene end by 7 bases; junction bases not matched to a gene: 4. CDR1 and CDR2 (germline): LNHNV, YYDKDF (reference sequence). The CDR3 spans 15 residues. The CDR3 DNA sequence: TGTGCCACCAGCAGAGATGGGACAGGGGGCGGTGAGCAGTACTTC. It translates to CATSRDGTGGGEQYF.

In its sample, this clonotype was seen many times. J is TRBJ2-5 and V is TRBV12-3 or TRBV12-4; D not resolved. Trimming pared 7 bases from V and 5 bases from J, leaving 14 bases between. CDR3 length equals 13 residues. As DNA, the CDR3 is TGTGCCAGCACCCCTTCATTCGGGGAGACCCAGTACTTC. It translates to CASTPSFGETQYF.

Ten or more counts support this clonotype. This rearrangement joins TRBV7-9 to TRBJ1-6; D unresolved. V was clipped by 1 base and J by 13 bases, with 5 bases between them. This CDR3 is built from 11 residues. The germline V gene has CDR1 SEHNR and CDR2 FQNEAQ (reference sequence). The CDR3 sequence is CASSLGSPLHF. CDR3 sequence (DNA): TGTGCCAGCAGCTTAGGTTCTCCCCTCCACTTT.

The table lists this clonotype with a few counts. The chain recombines TRBV28 with TRBJ1-2; 8 bases match TRBD1. Trimming at V came to 0 bases and at J to 8 bases, leaving 2 bases not matched to a gene. Germline lookup yields CDR1 MDHEN and CDR2 SYDVKM. There are 13 residues in the CDR3. CDR3 in amino acids: CASSLWGQDGYTF. CDR3 DNA: TGTGCCAGCAGTTTATGGGGACAGGACGGCTACACCTTC.

This clonotype was seen many times. J is TRBJ2-7 and V is TRBV7-9, with D maybe TRBD2 (6 bases). This CDR3 is 13 amino acids long. Germline-derived CDR1 and CDR2 are SEHNR and FQNEAQ (reference sequence). Trimming shortened V by 8 bases and J by 7 bases, and 18 bases separated the two germline ends. DNA of the CDR3: TGTGCCAGCTCGGCTAGCGTCGGTGGGGAGCAGTACTTC. Amino acid sequence: CASSASVGGEQYF.

This clonotype showed up just once. This sequence joins TRBV15 and TRBJ2-2, with D perhaps TRBD2 (5 bases). Per the germline V gene, CDR1 is LNHNV and CDR2 is YYDKDF (reference sequence). The V end was cut by 0 bases, the J end by 6 bases, with 23 bases between. CDR3 length: 19 amino acids. The DNA for the CDR3 is TGTGCCACCAGCAGAGATACAATATCGGGGTTGGGAAACCCCGGGGAGCTGTTTTTT. This encodes CATSRDTISGLGNPGELFF. Together with reference TRBV15 and TRBJ2-2, the CDR3 gives the full variable domain: DAMVIQNPRYQVTQFGKPVTLSCSQTLNHNVMYWYQQKSSQAPKLLFHYYDKDFNNEADTPDNFQSRRPNTSFCFLDIRSPGLGDTAMYLCATSRDTISGLGNPGELFFGEGSRLTVL.

This clonotype was recorded many times. The V call is TRBV6-2 or TRBV6-3, the J call TRBJ1-5, with a possible D match to TRBD1 (5 bases). CDR1 MNHEY and CDR2 SVGEGT come from the germline V gene. The CDR3 spans 15 residues. V lost 2 bases and J lost 0, with 8 bases in between. The CDR3 bases are TGTGCCAGCAGTTACGGGGCCTATAGCAATCAGCCCCAGCATTTT. This encodes CASSYGAYSNQPQHF.

This clonotype was recorded at least ten times. This chain joins TRBV28 and TRBJ1-5; D not certain. The V gene lost 1 base and the J gene lost 5 bases, with 6 bases spanning the gap. Germline V CDR1 and CDR2: MDHEN, SYDVKM. CDR3 length: 13 residues. The CDR3 nucleotides read TGTGCCAGCAGTTTATACGCTGATCAGCCCCAGCATTTT. It is translated as CASSLYADQPQHF. The entire variable domain, with the rest obtained from reference TRBV28 and TRBJ1-5, is as follows: DVKVTQSSRYLVKRTGEKVFLECVQDMDHENMFWYRQDPGLGLRLIYFSYDVKMKEKGDIPEGYSVSREKKERFSLILESASTNQTSMYLCASSLYADQPQHFGDGTRLSIL.

The rearrangement links TRBV12-3 or TRBV12-4 to TRBJ1-2; D gene ambiguous. V was trimmed by 5 bases and J by 4 bases, leaving 11 bases between them. The CDR3 length is 13 residues. CDR3 loop: CASSKTRSYGYTF. The DNA for the CDR3 is TGTGCCAGCAGTAAGACACGATCCTATGGCTACACCTTC.

This clonotype was observed a handful of times. The chain joins TRBV2 to TRBJ2-1; 8 bases fit TRBD2. This CDR3 has 16 residues. Per the germline V gene, CDR1 is SNHLY and CDR2 is FYNNEI. Trimming at V came to 10 bases and at J to 1 base, leaving 12 bases not matched to a gene. CDR3 in amino acids: CATEREGGMSYNEQFF. CDR3 coding DNA: TGTGCCACCGAACGGGAGGGGGGAATGTCCTACAATGAGCAGTTCTTC.

This clonotype was seen at least ten times. V and J are TRBV28 and TRBJ2-7, with D possibly TRBD1 on 5 matching bases. The CDR3 is 16 residues long. The germline V and J ends were trimmed by 4 bases and 2 bases, with 18 bases remaining between them. Looked up from germline, CDR1 is MDHEN and CDR2 is SYDVKM. The CDR3 is CASSSQDRTTAYEQYF. The CDR3 DNA is TGTGCCAGCAGTTCACAGGACCGAACGACCGCCTACGAGCAGTACTTC. Full variable domain (missing parts from reference TRBV28 and TRBJ2-7): DVKVTQSSRYLVKRTGEKVFLECVQDMDHENMFWYRQDPGLGLRLIYFSYDVKMKEKGDIPEGYSVSREKKERFSLILESASTNQTSMYLCASSSQDRTTAYEQYFGPGTRLTVT.

This clonotype showed up just a few times. This chain links TRBV30 with TRBJ2-7, with D possibly being TRBD1 or TRBD2 (5 bases each). Germline assignment: CDR1 GTSNPN and CDR2 SVGIG (reference sequence). V was cut by 4 bases and J by 5 bases, with 27 bases left in between. The CDR3 is 17 residues long. CDR3 DNA: TGTGCCTGGAAGCTGGGACCAAGTATCGGAGTTCGGGACGAGCAGTACTTC. This codes for CAWKLGPSIGVRDEQYF.

This clonotype has only a few counts. The chain carries TRBV19 and TRBJ1-2, with 9 bases aligning to TRBD1. The CDR3 is made up of 18 amino acids. Germline V gives CDR1 LNHDA, CDR2 SQIVND (reference sequence). V trimming: 4 bases; J trimming: 3 bases; junction bases outside the gene matches: 15. CDR3 residues: CASSNEPGPQGAYYGYTF. DNA for the CDR3: TGTGCCAGTAGTAACGAACCGGGTCCACAGGGGGCTTACTATGGCTACACCTTC.